Listed below are T cell receptor beta chains from one sample, sequenced in a study of blood T cell repertoires in COVID-19. Measured with immunoSEQ multiplex PCR; TCRdb has only the in-frame clones, and not every one. The sample includes about 220,000 clones, less than 90% of them seen just once. The sample consisted of PBMCs or T cells enriched from blood (not recorded which). All receptors come from a woman in her twenties or thirties who had recovered from COVID-19. Both conserved end residues are part of each CDR3. The order of the fields is J gene, D gene, V gene, CDR3 length, CDR3 protein, CDR3 DNA. D genes are given only for firm matches.

TRBJ1-2,TRBD1,TRBV29-1,16,CSVEDSVQGAGYGYTF,TGCAGCGTTGAAGATAGTGTACAGGGGGCCGGCTATGGCTACACCTTC
TRBJ1-1,-,TRBV27,15,CASSPQQTGTTEAFF,TGTGCCAGCAGTCCACAGCAGACCGGGACAACGGAAGCTTTCTTT
TRBJ1-1,-,TRBV5-5,14,CASSPLGQMTEAFF,TGTGCCAGCAGCCCCTTGGGGCAGATGACTGAAGCTTTCTTT
TRBJ1-2,-,TRBV2,14,CASSLYQTGYGYTF,TGTGCCAGCAGTCTATACCAGACGGGCTATGGCTACACCTTC
TRBJ2-3,TRBD2,TRBV29-1,13,CSVGTSVADTQYF,TGCAGCGTTGGGACTAGTGTGGCAGATACGCAGTATTTT
TRBJ2-7,TRBD1,TRBV9,16,CASSGPGQGRSYEQYF,TGTGCCAGCAGCGGCCCGGGACAGGGTAGGTCCTACGAGCAGTACTTC
TRBJ2-5,-,TRBV15,13,CATSRGYEETQYF,TGTGCCACCAGCAGAGGCTATGAAGAGACCCAGTACTTC
TRBJ2-3,TRBD2,TRBV5-6,17,CASSRPLAGVSTDTQYF,TGTGCCAGCAGCCGACCTCTAGCGGGGGTTAGCACAGATACGCAGTATTTT
TRBJ2-1,TRBD2,TRBV5-4,17,CASSLLSSGGHYNEQFF,TGTGCCAGCAGCTTGTTGTCTAGCGGGGGACACTACAATGAGCAGTTCTTC
TRBJ1-2,TRBD1,TRBV4-2,15,CASSQDQGTGYGYTF,TGTGCCAGCAGCCAAGATCAGGGGACAGGCTATGGCTACACCTTC